The present T cell receptor (beta chain) was sequenced within a study of radiotherapy plus CTLA-4 blockade in lung cancer. Study findings and constraints: Blood-borne expansion of tumor-derived TCR clones followed radiotherapy plus ipilimumab.

Those patients who had chemo-refractory metastatic non-small-cell lung cancer were given focal radiation along with CTLA-4 blockade through ipilimumab. The V gene's germline CDR1 is MNHNY and CDR2 SVGAGI (reference sequence). The CDR3 spans 13 residues. V dropped 2 bases and J dropped 2 bases, with 6 bases sitting between them. Data came from immunoSEQ multiplex PCR; TCRdb stores just in-frame clones and leaves some out. Of more than 65,000 clones in the sample, roughly four fifths were seen once. In the case of this clone: Its antigen remains unknown.

This TCR came from a human donor with non-small cell lung cancer who had stable disease on radiotherapy plus ipilimumab. The source material was peripheral blood, sampled from a patient treated with radiotherapy plus ipilimumab. The chain recombines TRBV6-6 with TRBJ1-1, with no clear D. The CDR3 sequence is CASSYELNTEAFF. In DNA, the CDR3 is TGTGCCAGCAGTTACGAGCTTAACACTGAAGCTTTCTTT.